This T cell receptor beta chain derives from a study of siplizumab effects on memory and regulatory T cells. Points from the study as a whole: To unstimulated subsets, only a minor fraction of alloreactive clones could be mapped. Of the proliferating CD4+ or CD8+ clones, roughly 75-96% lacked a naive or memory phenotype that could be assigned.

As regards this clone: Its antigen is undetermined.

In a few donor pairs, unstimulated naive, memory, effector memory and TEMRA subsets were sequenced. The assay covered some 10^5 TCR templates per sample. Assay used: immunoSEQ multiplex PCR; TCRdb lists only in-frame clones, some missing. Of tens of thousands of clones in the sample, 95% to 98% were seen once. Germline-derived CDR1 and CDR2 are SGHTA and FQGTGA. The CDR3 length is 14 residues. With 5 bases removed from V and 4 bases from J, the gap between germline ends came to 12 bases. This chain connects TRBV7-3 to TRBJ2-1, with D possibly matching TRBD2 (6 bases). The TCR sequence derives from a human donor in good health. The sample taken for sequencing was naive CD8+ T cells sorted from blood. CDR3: CASSPGTGYNEQFF. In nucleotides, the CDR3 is TGTGCCAGCAGCCCCGGGACTGGTTACAATGAGCAGTTCTTC.